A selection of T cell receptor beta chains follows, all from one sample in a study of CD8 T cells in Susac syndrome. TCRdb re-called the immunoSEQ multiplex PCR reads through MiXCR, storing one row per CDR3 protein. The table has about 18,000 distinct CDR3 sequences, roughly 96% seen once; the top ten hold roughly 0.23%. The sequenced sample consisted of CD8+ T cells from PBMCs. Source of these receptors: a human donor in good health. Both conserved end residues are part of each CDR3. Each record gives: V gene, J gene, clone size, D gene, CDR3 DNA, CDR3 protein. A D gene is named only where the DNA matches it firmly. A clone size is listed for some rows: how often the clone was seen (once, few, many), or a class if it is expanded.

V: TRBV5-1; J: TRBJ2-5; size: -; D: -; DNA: TGCGCCAGCAGCTTGACCAGGGTGTACCAAGAGACCCAGTACTTC; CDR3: CASSLTRVYQETQYF
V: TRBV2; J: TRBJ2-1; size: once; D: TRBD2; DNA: TGTGCCAGCAGTGTGATAGCGGGAGGGGTGGATGAGCAGTTCTTC; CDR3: CASSVIAGGVDEQFF
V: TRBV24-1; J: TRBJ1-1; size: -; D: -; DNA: TGTGCCACCAGTGTAAGCGAGGGGACTGAAGCTTTCTTT; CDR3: CATSVSEGTEAFF
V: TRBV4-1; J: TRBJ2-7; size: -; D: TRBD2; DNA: TGCGCCAGCAGCCAAGGACTAGCGGCAACCTACGAGCAGTACTTC; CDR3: CASSQGLAATYEQYF
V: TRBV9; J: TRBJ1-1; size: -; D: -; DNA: TGTGCCAGCAGCGTAGGACAGGTTGGAGGTGAAGCTTTCTTT; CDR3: CASSVGQVGGEAFF
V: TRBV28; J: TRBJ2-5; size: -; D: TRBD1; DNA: TGTGCCAGCAGTTTACCAGTGGGACAGCGGAAAGAGACCCAGTACTTC; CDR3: CASSLPVGQRKETQYF
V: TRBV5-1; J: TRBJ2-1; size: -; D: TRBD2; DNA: TGCGCCAGCAGCTTGGCGGCGGGAGTATCCTACAATGAGCAGTTCTTC; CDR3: CASSLAAGVSYNEQFF
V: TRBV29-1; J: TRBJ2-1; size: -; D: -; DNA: TGCAGCGTTGATTTTTGGACAGCTAATGAGCAGTTCTTC; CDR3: CSVDFWTANEQFF
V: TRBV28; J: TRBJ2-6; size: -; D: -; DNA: TGTGCCAGCAGTTTAGACAGATACTCTGGGGCCAACGTCCTGACTTTC; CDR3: CASSLDRYSGANVLTF
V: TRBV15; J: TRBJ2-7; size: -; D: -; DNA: TGTGCCACCAGCAGAGAATCGGCGGGGAGGGAGCAGTACTTC; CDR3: CATSRESAGREQYF
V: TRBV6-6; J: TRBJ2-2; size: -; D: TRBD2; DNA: TGTGCCAGCACCCACCGAAGGCGGGAGGTTCCCGGGGAGCTGTTTTTT; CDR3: CASTHRRREVPGELFF
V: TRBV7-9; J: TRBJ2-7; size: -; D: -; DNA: TGTGCCAGCAGCTTAAGTCCCCGGACTCCTTATAAGGAGCAGTACTTC; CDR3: CASSLSPRTPYKEQYF
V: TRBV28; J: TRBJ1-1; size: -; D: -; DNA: TGTGCCAGCAGTATTAGGGGGGCAGGGGACACTGAAGCTTTCTTT; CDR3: CASSIRGAGDTEAFF
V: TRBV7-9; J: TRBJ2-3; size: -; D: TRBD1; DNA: TGTGCCAGCAGCTTAGCGTACAGGGGGCAAAGCACAGATACGCAGTATTTT; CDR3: CASSLAYRGQSTDTQYF
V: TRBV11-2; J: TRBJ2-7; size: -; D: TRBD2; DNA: TGTGCCAGCAGTTACGGGACTAGCTTATACGAGCAGTACTTC; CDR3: CASSYGTSLYEQYF
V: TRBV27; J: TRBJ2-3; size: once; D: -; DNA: TGTGCCAGCAGCCGACGGGAGAGCACAGATACGCAGTATTTT; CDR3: CASSRRESTDTQYF
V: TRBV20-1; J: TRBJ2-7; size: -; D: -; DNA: TGCAGTGCCCCGGACCCTAGAAGCTGGTTACCATACGAGCAGTACTTC; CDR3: CSAPDPRSWLPYEQYF
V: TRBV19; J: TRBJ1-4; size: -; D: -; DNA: TGTGCCAGTAGTATAATGCCAGGAGCGGAAAAACTGTTTTTT; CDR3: CASSIMPGAEKLFF
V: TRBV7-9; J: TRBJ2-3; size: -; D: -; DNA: TGTGCCAGCAGCTTAGTTCGGGAGTTGGGCACAGATACGCAGTATTTT; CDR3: CASSLVRELGTDTQYF
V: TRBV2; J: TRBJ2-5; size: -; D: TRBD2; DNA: TGTGCCAGCAGTCTAAGACTAGCGGGAGTATCAGGCCAAGAGACCCAGTACTTC; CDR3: CASSLRLAGVSGQETQYF
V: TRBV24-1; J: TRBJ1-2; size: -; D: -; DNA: TGTGCCACCAGTGAGGGGGACGACAGCCACTATGGCTACACCTTC; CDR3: CATSEGDDSHYGYTF
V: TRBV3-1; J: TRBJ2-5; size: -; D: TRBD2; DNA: TGTGCCAGCAGCGCTAGGACTAGCGGGAGCCAAGAGACCCAGTACTTC; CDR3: CASSARTSGSQETQYF
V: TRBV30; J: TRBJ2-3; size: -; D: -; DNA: TGTGCCTGGGGATGGGGCACAGATACGCAGTATTTT; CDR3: CAWGWGTDTQYF
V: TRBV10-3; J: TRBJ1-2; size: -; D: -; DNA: TGTGCCTTCAGGAAGGGGAACTATGGCTACACCTTC; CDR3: CAFRKGNYGYTF
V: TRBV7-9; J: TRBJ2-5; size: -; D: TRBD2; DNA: TGTGCCAGCAGCTATTCGGGAGGGGAAGAGACCCAGTACTTC; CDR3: CASSYSGGEETQYF
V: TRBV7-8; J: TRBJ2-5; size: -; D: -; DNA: TGTGCCAGCAGCTTAGGTGTTGGGCTAGTCGGGGAGACCCAGTACTTC; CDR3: CASSLGVGLVGETQYF
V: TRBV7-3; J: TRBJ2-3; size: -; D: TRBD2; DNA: TGTGCCAGCAGCTCGAACCCGGGACTAGCGGGGAGCACAGATACGCAGTATTTT; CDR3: CASSSNPGLAGSTDTQYF
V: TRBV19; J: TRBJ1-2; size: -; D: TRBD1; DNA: TGTGCCAGTAGTATATCAGGACAGGGAGGCGATGGCTACACCTTC; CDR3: CASSISGQGGDGYTF
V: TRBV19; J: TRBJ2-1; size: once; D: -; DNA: TGTGCCAGTAGTATAATGTTTGGCAGCCCGTCCTACAATGAGCAGTTCTTC; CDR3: CASSIMFGSPSYNEQFF
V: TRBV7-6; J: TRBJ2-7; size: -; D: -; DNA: TGTGCCAGCAGCTCCACCGCAGGGGAGGGTAACGAGCAGTACTTC; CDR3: CASSSTAGEGNEQYF
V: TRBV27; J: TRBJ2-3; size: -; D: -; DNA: TGTGCCAGCAGTCCCTACTCGGCAGGGTCAGAAGATACGCAGTATTTT; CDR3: CASSPYSAGSEDTQYF
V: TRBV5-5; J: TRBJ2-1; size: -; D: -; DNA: TGTGCCAGCAGCTGGTGGTCAGGATCGAGCTCCTACAATGAGCAGTTCTTC; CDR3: CASSWWSGSSSYNEQFF
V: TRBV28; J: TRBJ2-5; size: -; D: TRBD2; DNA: TGTGCCAGCAGCTCCCTAGCGGAGGGACAAGAGACCCAGTACTTC; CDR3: CASSSLAEGQETQYF
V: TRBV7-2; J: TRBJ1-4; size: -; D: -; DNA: TGTGCCAGCGGCGCTTCTGGGGCCGCTAATGAAAAACTGTTTTTT; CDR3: CASGASGAANEKLFF
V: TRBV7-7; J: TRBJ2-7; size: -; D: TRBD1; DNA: TGTGCCAGCAGCCCGGGGGACAGGGTCTACGAGCAGTACTTC; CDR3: CASSPGDRVYEQYF
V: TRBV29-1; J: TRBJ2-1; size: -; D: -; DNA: TGCAGCGTTCCTGGGACTTTCCGCTCCTACAATGAGCAGTTCTTC; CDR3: CSVPGTFRSYNEQFF
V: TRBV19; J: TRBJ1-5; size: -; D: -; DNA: TGTGCCAGTAGTATTGGGCAGGGTCCCTGGGCCCAGCATTTT; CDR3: CASSIGQGPWAQHF
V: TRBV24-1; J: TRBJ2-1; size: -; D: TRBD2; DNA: TGTGCCACCAGAGGGACTAGCGGGAGAGCGGGGGTCTACAATGAGCAGTTCTTC; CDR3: CATRGTSGRAGVYNEQFF
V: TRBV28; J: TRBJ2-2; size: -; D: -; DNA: TGTGCCAGCAGTTTATCCCTGACGGTGAACACCGGGGAGCTGTTTTTT; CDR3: CASSLSLTVNTGELFF
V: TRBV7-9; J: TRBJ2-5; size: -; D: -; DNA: TGTGCCAGCACCTTTTTCTCCCCCCGGAACGACCAAGAGACCCAGTACTTC; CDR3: CASTFFSPRNDQETQYF
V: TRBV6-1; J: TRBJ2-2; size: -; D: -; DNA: TGTGCCAGCATGGGACCGGGGGCGGGCACCGGGGAGCTGTTTTTT; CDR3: CASMGPGAGTGELFF
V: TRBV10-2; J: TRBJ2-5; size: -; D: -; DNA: TGCGCCAGCAGTTTTGTCCGGGACGAGGAATACCAAGAGACCCAGTACTTC; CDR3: CASSFVRDEEYQETQYF
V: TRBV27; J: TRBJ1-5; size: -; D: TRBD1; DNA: TGTGCCAGCAGTTTGCTCGGACAGGGACTCAATCAGCCCCAGCATTTT; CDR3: CASSLLGQGLNQPQHF
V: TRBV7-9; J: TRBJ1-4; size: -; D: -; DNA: TGTGCCAGCACCGGACGGGCAAATGAAAAACTGTTTTTT; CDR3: CASTGRANEKLFF
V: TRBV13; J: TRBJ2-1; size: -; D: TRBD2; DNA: TGTGCCAGCAGCTTAGTACGGGAGGGCTCCTACAATGAGCAGTTCTTC; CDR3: CASSLVREGSYNEQFF
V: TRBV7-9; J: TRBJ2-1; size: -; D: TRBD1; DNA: TGTGCCAGCAGCGGGGGACAGGGGTATGAGCAGTTCTTC; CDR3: CASSGGQGYEQFF
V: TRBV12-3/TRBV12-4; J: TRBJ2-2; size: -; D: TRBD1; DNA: TGTGCCAGCAGCTACGACAGGGTGAACACCGGGGAGCTGTTTTTT; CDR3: CASSYDRVNTGELFF
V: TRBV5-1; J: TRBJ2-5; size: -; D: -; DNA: TGCGCCAGCAGCAACCCCACAGAGCCCGAAGAGACCCAGTACTTC; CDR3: CASSNPTEPEETQYF
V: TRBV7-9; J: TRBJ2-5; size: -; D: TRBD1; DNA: TGTGCCAGCAGCTTAGACCTGGACAGGGTTAAGACCCAGTACTTC; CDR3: CASSLDLDRVKTQYF